This TCR beta chain was profiled in a study of Graves' ophthalmopathy and Graves' hyperthyroidism. A note on this clonotype: The antigen is unknown.

Researchers took RNA transcripts and amplified TCR beta CDR3 regions from them. HTBI primers primed a first-round RT-PCR, and a second-round multiplex PCR followed. TCRdb re-called the multiplex PCR reads with MiXCR, one entry per CDR3 protein. The sample carries 1 million to 1.3 million distinct CDR3 sequences, around a third recorded once. Included hyperthyroidism patients were aged 18 to 65 and newly diagnosed (under 2 months' duration). Orbital computed tomography and thyroid ultrasound, along with TRAb, serum thyroxine and clinical symptoms, underpinned diagnosis. Study-wide points: Ophthalmopathy could be told apart from stable hyperthyroidism by a 13-signature model (about 88% sensitivity, around 80% specificity). In blood, most expanded thyroid clonotypes above 0.001 frequency were also detected.

Germline loops: CDR1 LNHDA, CDR2 SQIVND (reference sequence). The CDR3 sequence is 20 residues long. Trimming took off 1 base at V and 0 bases at J, with 22 bases between the two ends. The sequenced material came from peripheral blood or thyroid tissue (not recorded which). The gene calls are TRBV19 and TRBJ1-5; D remains ambiguous. The clonotype originates from an adult man with Graves' hyperthyroidism. The CDR3 region has the DNA TGTGCCAGTAGTATAGGCCCTTATGGGCAGGTAGCCTATAGCAATCAGCCCCAGCATTTT. Translated: CASSIGPYGQVAYSNQPQHF.